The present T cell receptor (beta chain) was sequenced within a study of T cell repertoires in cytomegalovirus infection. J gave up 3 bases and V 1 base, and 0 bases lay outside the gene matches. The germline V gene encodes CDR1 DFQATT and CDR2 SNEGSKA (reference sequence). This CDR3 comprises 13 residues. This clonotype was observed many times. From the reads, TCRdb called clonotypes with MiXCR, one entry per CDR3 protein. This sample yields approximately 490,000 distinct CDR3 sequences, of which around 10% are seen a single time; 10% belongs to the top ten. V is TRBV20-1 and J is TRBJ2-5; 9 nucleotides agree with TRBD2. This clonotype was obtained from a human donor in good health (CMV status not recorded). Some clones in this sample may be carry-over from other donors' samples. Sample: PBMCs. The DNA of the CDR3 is TGCAGTGCTAGAGTAGCGGGGGAAGAGACCCAGTACTTC. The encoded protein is CSARVAGEETQYF.